Presented here are 20 T cell receptor beta chains from one specimen sequenced in a study of human T cells and chemical hapten exposure. Each CDR3 protein gets one entry after TCRdb re-called the RACE reads with MiXCR. Here the sample spans about 170,000 distinct CDR3 sequences, about a quarter being singletons. The time point denotes: patch test 3, about 24 weeks after DPC sensitization. As for treatment: therapeutic diphenylcyclopropenone sensitization with weekly scalp DPC. Specimen: whole blood, collected in connection with sensitization to the hapten diphenylcyclopropenone (DPC). These receptors were collected from a young woman with alopecia areata. Some clones in this sample may be carry-over from other donors' samples.

This clonotype came up a few times. The chain is built from TRBV2 and TRBJ2-7; the D gene could be TRBD1 or TRBD2 (5 bases each). The germline CDR1 and CDR2 sequences are SNHLY and FYNNEI. This CDR3 is 13 amino acids long. Trimming removed 6 bases at V and 6 bases at J, with 15 bases between. The CDR3 spells CASSSGTPSEQYF. The CDR3 nucleotides are TGTGCCAGCAGCTCCGGGACCCCGAGCGAGCAGTACTTC.

This clonotype was picked up one time. At one boundary the junction diverges from the germline segment, which might be a read error. This chain uses TRBV6-2 or TRBV6-3 with TRBJ2-1, with TRBD2 matching over 8 bases. The CDR3 consists of 12 residues. The germline V gene encodes CDR1 MNHEY and CDR2 SVGEGT. The CDR3 spells CASSYFPGLGVF. The CDR3 bases are TGTGCCAGCAGTTACTTTCCGGGACTAGGTGTCTTC.

The chain uses TRBV2 and TRBJ1-5; D remains ambiguous. This CDR3 is built from 13 residues. The V end was cut by 3 bases, the J end by 7 bases, with 10 bases between. Germline V gene sequence: CDR1 SNHLY, CDR2 FYNNEI. Here the CDR3 reads CASSEKLRQPQHF. CDR3 in DNA: TGTGCCAGCAGTGAGAAGTTGAGGCAGCCCCAGCATTTT.

This clonotype was detected ten times or more. V is TRBV7-8 and J is TRBJ2-7; no definite D call. Germline CDR1 is SGHVS and CDR2 is FQNEAQ. Trimming pared 3 bases from V and 3 bases from J, leaving 6 bases between. This CDR3 contains 12 residues. The CDR3 DNA reads TGTGCCAGCAGCTTTTCAGGCTACGAGCAGTACTTC. Protein: CASSFSGYEQYF.

V and J are TRBV29-1 and TRBJ1-2, with D possibly being TRBD1 (5 bases). The CDR3 runs 14 residues. Germline lookup yields CDR1 SQVTM and CDR2 ANQGSEA. Trimming removed 3 bases at V and 0 bases at J, with 11 bases between. The CDR3 bases are TGCAGCGTTGATGGACATCCTTCTAACTATGGCTACACCTTC. Residues: CSVDGHPSNYGYTF.

The rearrangement uses TRBV10-3 and TRBJ2-7; no firm D call. The CDR3 covers 11 residues. Trimming took off 5 bases at V and 3 bases at J, with 5 bases between the two ends. In germline, CDR1 is ENHRY, CDR2 SYGVKD. CDR3 region: CAISIGYEQYF. The CDR3 DNA reads TGTGCCATCAGTATAGGCTACGAGCAGTACTTC.

The genes are TRBV20-1 and TRBJ1-2; no clear D. This CDR3 has 12 amino acids. Deletions cut 0 bases from V and 4 bases from J, with 6 bases between. CDR1 DFQATT and CDR2 SNEGSKA come from the germline V gene (reference sequence). CDR3 nucleotides: TGCAGTGCTAGAGAGGGCACCTATGGCTACACCTTC. Its translation: CSAREGTYGYTF.

This chain connects TRBV12-3 or TRBV12-4 to TRBJ2-1; the match to TRBD2 covers 8 bases. V lost 3 bases, J lost 0 bases, and 1 base stayed unmatched. This CDR3 has 15 amino acids. The CDR3 region is CASSFGGGSYNEQFF. In nucleotides, the CDR3 is TGTGCCAGCAGTTTCGGGGGGGGCTCCTACAATGAGCAGTTCTTC.

This clonotype has just a few counts. The chain employs TRBV6-2 or TRBV6-3 and TRBJ2-7; either TRBD1 or TRBD2 may supply D (5 bases each). From germline, CDR1 is MNHEY and CDR2 SVGEGT. The CDR3 consists of 13 residues. V was clipped by 10 bases and J by 0 bases, with 13 bases between them. The chain's CDR3 is CATLRGSSYEQYF. In nucleotides, the CDR3 is TGTGCCACCCTCCGGGGCAGCTCCTACGAGCAGTACTTC.

The chain combines TRBV5-1 with TRBJ2-7; TRBD1 or TRBD2 may be the D gene (5 bases each). Germline assignment: CDR1 SGHRS and CDR2 YFSETQ. The CDR3 has 14 amino acids. The V end lost 5 bases, the J end lost 7 bases, and 19 bases lay between the germline ends. CDR3 loop: CASSFTGPPLEQYF. The DNA of the CDR3 is TGCGCCAGCAGTTTCACGGGACCCCCGTTGGAGCAGTACTTC.

This clonotype was counted between two and nine times. The V gene is TRBV5-1, the J gene TRBJ2-5, with 11 bases aligning to TRBD2. The length of the CDR3 is 14 residues. V gave up 4 bases and J gave up 4 bases; unmatched junction bases: 3. Per germline, CDR1 SGHRS and CDR2 YFSETQ. This CDR3 is CASSPGLAGETQYF. The DNA of the CDR3 is TGCGCCAGCAGCCCCGGACTAGCGGGAGAGACCCAGTACTTC.

The rearrangement uses TRBV29-1 and TRBJ2-3; D may match TRBD1 or TRBD2 (7 bases each). The CDR3 has 14 amino acids. Germline CDR1 is SQVTM and CDR2 is ANQGSEA. The DNA of the CDR3 is TGCGCTGGGGACAGCGGGGAACTCACAGATACGCAGTATTTT. Its protein product is CAGDSGELTDTQYF.

There are many counts of this clonotype. The V gene is TRBV7-2, the J gene TRBJ2-1; possible D gene TRBD2, 5 bases. In germline, CDR1 is SGHTA, CDR2 FQGNSA. The CDR3 has 11 residues. The V end lost 5 bases, the J end lost 10 bases, and 9 bases lay between the germline ends. CDR3 sequence reads: CASSPGREQFF. DNA of the CDR3: TGTGCCAGCAGCCCTGGGAGAGAGCAGTTCTTC.

The J gene is TRBJ2-7, the V gene TRBV5-4; TRBD1 aligns across 12 bases. The CDR3 length is 15 residues. V lost 4 bases, J lost 5 bases, and 7 bases stayed unmatched. CDR1 SGHNT and CDR2 YYREEE come from the germline V gene (reference sequence). In DNA form, the CDR3 reads TGTGCCAGCAGCCATCCCGGGACAGGGGGCCACGAGCAGTACTTC. It codes for CASSHPGTGGHEQYF.

The table lists this clonotype with a count of one. The chain couples TRBV4-2 to TRBJ2-7, with 8 nucleotides matching TRBD2. The CDR3 runs 14 residues. The germline V gene has CDR1 LGHNA and CDR2 YNFKEQ. J gave up 6 bases and V 0 bases, and 4 bases lay outside the gene matches. The DNA of the CDR3 is TGTGCCAGCAGCCAAGAAGCGGGAGAGCGCGAGCAGTACTTC. Protein sequence: CASSQEAGEREQYF.

This clonotype has only a few counts. This sequence joins TRBV20-1 and TRBJ1-4; D perhaps matches TRBD1 (5 bases). V lost 3 bases and J 5 bases, leaving 13 bases between the germline ends. There are 14 residues in the CDR3. Germline loops: CDR1 DFQATT, CDR2 SNEGSKA (reference sequence). DNA of the CDR3: TGCAGTGCTAGCCTGCAGGGACTCAATGAAAAACTGTTTTTT. As protein: CSASLQGLNEKLFF.

The J gene is TRBJ1-1, the V gene TRBV15, with D perhaps TRBD1 (5 bases). The CDR3 runs 16 residues. The V end was cut by 0 bases, the J end by 1 base, with 12 bases between. CDR1 and CDR2 (germline): LNHNV, YYDKDF (reference sequence). The CDR3 spells CATSREGVLRNTEAFF. For the CDR3, the DNA is TGTGCCACCAGCAGAGAAGGGGTTTTGAGGAACACTGAAGCTTTCTTT.

The genes are TRBV5-1 and TRBJ2-3, with D perhaps matching TRBD1 (6 bases). Germline CDR1 and CDR2: SGHRS and YFSETQ. Trimming stripped 0 bases from V and 3 bases from J, with 11 bases between. This CDR3 has 15 residues. CDR3 residues: CASSLGTGMTDTQYF. CDR3 DNA sequence: TGCGCCAGCAGCTTGGGTACAGGGATGACAGATACGCAGTATTTT.

The rearrangement links TRBV7-8 to TRBJ2-3; unclear D gene. CDR1 is SGHVS and CDR2 is FQNEAQ in the germline V gene. Between the trimmed V and J ends, which lost 0 bases and 2 bases, there was a span of 3 bases. The length of the CDR3 is 13 residues. CDR3 loop: CASSLAHTDTQYF. The CDR3 DNA is TGTGCCAGCAGCTTAGCTCACACAGATACGCAGTATTTT.

This clonotype has at least ten counts. The chain recombines TRBV6-2 or TRBV6-3 with TRBJ2-1; TRBD2 matches 9 bases. Germline V gene data show CDR1 as MNHEY and CDR2 as SVGEGT. The CDR3 length is 15 residues. V shed 7 bases, J shed 6 bases, and the junction held 10 bases outside the gene matches. CDR3 protein: CASKISGSLGNEQFF. CDR3 sequence (DNA): TGTGCCAGCAAAATTAGCGGGAGTTTAGGCAATGAGCAGTTCTTC.